This T cell receptor beta chain was profiled in a study of technical replicates of blood from several donors. Data came from immunoSEQ multiplex PCR; TCRdb stores just in-frame clones and leaves some out. This sample has roughly 60,000 clones, with approximately 86% found just once. Sequenced material: PBMCs. The origin of this receptor is a human donor in good health. Some clones in this sample may be carry-over from other donors' samples.

The CDR3 sequence is CASREVAGLDYGYTF. The CDR3 DNA follows: TGTGCCAGTAGAGAGGTGGCGGGGCTGGACTATGGCTACACCTTC. V usage is TRBV19 and J usage is TRBJ1-2; maybe TRBD1 (5 bases). The V end lost 6 bases, the J end lost 3 bases, and 17 bases lay between the germline ends. This CDR3 contains 15 residues. Germline V gives CDR1 LNHDA, CDR2 SQIVND (reference sequence).